This TCR beta chain was retrieved from a study of blood T cell repertoires in COVID-19. Background on the study: Some COVID-19 samples were acute and others convalescent; all came from the United States, Italy and Spain.

Looked up from germline, CDR1 is SGHTA and CDR2 is FQGNSA. The CDR3 is 13 residues long. V gave up 5 bases and J gave up 4 bases, with 12 bases separating them. Using immunoSEQ multiplex PCR, the repertoire was profiled, and TCRdb retains in-frame clones only, with some absent. The profile shows fewer than 300,000 clones, about nine tenths of them singletons. The V call is TRBV7-2, the J call TRBJ2-7; D perhaps matches TRBD1 (6 bases). The specimen was peripheral blood. This receptor was identified in a man in his sixties who had recovered from COVID-19. The CDR3 DNA sequence: TGTGCCAGCAGCCCATGGGGGCCGTACGAGCAGTACTTC. Protein product: CASSPWGPYEQYF.